A selection of T cell receptor beta chains follows, all from one sample in a study of control samples from healthy donors and cancer patients. Some clones are missing from TCRdb's copy, which holds only in-frame ones; the method was immunoSEQ multiplex PCR. Altogether about 59,000 clones are present, more than 85% being singletons, with the ten largest covering 1.7%. Sample: PBMCs. The receptors stem from a man in his forties with colorectal cancer. Both conserved end residues are part of each CDR3. The D gene is left open where the match is weak. Clone size is not always given. Where it is, it says once, few, many or a class for expanded clones.

abundance	v_gene	len	j_gene	d_gene	CDR3nt	CDR3aa
-	TRBV7-9	15	TRBJ1-4	TRBD1	TGTGCCAGCGTTCGGGGGTCAGGGGGTAATGAAAAACTGTTTTTT	CASVRGSGGNEKLFF
-	TRBV2	15	TRBJ1-2	-	TGTGCCAGCAGTGCCGAATCGACAGCTAACTATGGCTACACCTTC	CASSAESTANYGYTF
-	TRBV5-1	15	TRBJ2-7	TRBD2	TGCGCCAGCAGCTTCGTTACTAGCGGGACCTACGAGCAGTACTTC	CASSFVTSGTYEQYF
-	TRBV7-6	15	TRBJ2-5	-	TGTGCCAGCAGCCCGACGATTCGACAGGTAGAGACCCAGTACTTC	CASSPTIRQVETQYF
-	TRBV5-6	15	TRBJ2-1	-	TGTGCCAGCAGCTCGCCCGGGACCGCACGTGGGGGTCAGTTCTTC	CASSSPGTARGGQFF
-	TRBV7-9	18	TRBJ2-1	TRBD2	TGTGCCAGCAGCTCCGGGGGGGCCCAGACCTCGTCCTACAATGAGCAGTTCTTC	CASSSGGAQTSSYNEQFF
once	TRBV5-1	13	TRBJ1-1	-	TGCGCCAGCAGCTATTCACAGAACACTGAAGCTTTCTTT	CASSYSQNTEAFF
-	TRBV6-1	15	TRBJ2-3	-	TGTGCCAGCAGTGAAGCATGGGCTACCACAGATACGCAGTATTTT	CASSEAWATTDTQYF
-	TRBV7-6	16	TRBJ2-5	-	TGTGCCAGCAGCTTAGGTGTAGCGGTGATACAAGAGACCCAGTACTTC	CASSLGVAVIQETQYF
-	TRBV24-1	16	TRBJ2-2	-	TGTGCCACCAGTGGTCGCCAGGGGATAGGGACCGGGGAGCTGTTTTTT	CATSGRQGIGTGELFF
-	TRBV13	15	TRBJ1-1	-	TGTGCCAGCAGCTCCGTGGGGGTGCGGAACACTGAAGCTTTCTTT	CASSSVGVRNTEAFF
-	TRBV30	13	TRBJ2-5	-	TGTGCCTGGACCTCGTCTTTGAGAGAGACCCAGTACTTC	CAWTSSLRETQYF
-	TRBV30	13	TRBJ2-7	-	TGTGCCTGGAGGACAGTGGGCACCTACGAGCAGTACTTC	CAWRTVGTYEQYF
once	TRBV3-1/TRBV3-2	16	TRBJ1-2	-	TGTGCCAGCAGCCAAGAAGCAGGACGCGGACGGCATGGCTACACCTTC	CASSQEAGRGRHGYTF
-	TRBV1	15	TRBJ1-4	-	TGCACCAGCAGCCAAGTCCGTACATCGCAAGAAAAACTGTTTTTT	CTSSQVRTSQEKLFF
-	TRBV19	13	TRBJ1-1	TRBD1	TGTGCCAGTAGTATAAGGGGGGACAGTGAAGCTTTCTTT	CASSIRGDSEAFF
-	TRBV19	13	TRBJ2-3	-	TGTGCCACAGATCAGGGAACAACAGATACGCAGTATTTT	CATDQGTTDTQYF
-	TRBV3-1/TRBV3-2	14	TRBJ2-7	-	TGTGCCAGCAGCCAGAGGGGAAAAAGCTACGAGCAGTACTTC	CASSQRGKSYEQYF
-	TRBV11-3	13	TRBJ1-1	-	TGTGCCAGCAGCTTAGGGTGGGGCACTGAAGCTTTCTTT	CASSLGWGTEAFF
-	TRBV7-9	12	TRBJ1-5	-	TGTGCCAGCAGCTTCTCCAATCAGCCCCAGCATTTT	CASSFSNQPQHF
once	TRBV12-3/TRBV12-4	13	TRBJ2-3	TRBD2	TGTGCCAGCAGAACCGGGACTAGCGGCCCCGGGAATTTT	CASRTGTSGPGNF
-	TRBV19	14	TRBJ1-5	TRBD1	TGTGCCAGTAGGGGAACAGGGGGCAATCAGCCCCAGCATTTT	CASRGTGGNQPQHF
once	TRBV3-1/TRBV3-2	14	TRBJ2-2	-	TGTGCCAGCAACAGGGACCCAAGGGGCGGGGAGCTGTTTTTT	CASNRDPRGGELFF
-	TRBV30	15	TRBJ2-3	-	TGTGCCTGGAGTGTAAATGGGGGCATTAAAGATACGCAGTATTTT	CAWSVNGGIKDTQYF
-	TRBV13	19	TRBJ2-6	-	TGTGCCAGCAGCCAAGGGGGACAGCGGGTTCTCTCTGGGGCCAACGTCCTGACTTTC	CASSQGGQRVLSGANVLTF
-	TRBV29-1	12	TRBJ1-1	-	TGCAGCGTTGAAAGGTTGAACACTGAAGCTTTCTTT	CSVERLNTEAFF
-	TRBV28	16	TRBJ2-5	-	TGTGCCAGCAGTTTTCTGGGGGCGGAGGGCCAGAAGACCCAGTACTTC	CASSFLGAEGQKTQYF
-	TRBV11-2	15	TRBJ2-7	TRBD2	TGTGCCAGCAGCCGACTAGCGGGGAGAGACTACGAGCAGTACTTC	CASSRLAGRDYEQYF
-	TRBV6-5	14	TRBJ1-6	-	TGTGCCAGCAGTCCCGGGACACAAAATTCACCCCTCCACTTT	CASSPGTQNSPLHF
-	TRBV7-2	13	TRBJ1-2	-	TGTGCCAGCAGCTTAGTCAGGGCGGACGGCTACACCTTC	CASSLVRADGYTF
-	TRBV5-1	13	TRBJ1-1	TRBD1	TGCGCCAGCAGCATAGGACAGGGCACGACGGCTTTCTTT	CASSIGQGTTAFF
once	TRBV7-2	15	TRBJ1-4	TRBD1	TGTGCCAGCAGCCTAACAGGGGGGCAAAATGAAAAACTGTTTTTT	CASSLTGGQNEKLFF
-	TRBV19	18	TRBJ2-2	-	TGTGCCAGTAGTACCATAACCAGGGGTCGTGCGAACACCGGGGAGCTGTTTTTT	CASSTITRGRANTGELFF
-	TRBV6-2/TRBV6-3	12	TRBJ1-2	-	TGTGCCAGCAGTTACTCAAGTTATGGCTACACCTTC	CASSYSSYGYTF
-	TRBV7-3	15	TRBJ2-2	TRBD2	TGTGCCACTCGACCCGCGGGGGGGTACACCGGGGAGCTGTTTTTT	CATRPAGGYTGELFF
-	TRBV3-1/TRBV3-2	14	TRBJ2-5	TRBD2	TGTGCCAGCAGCCACTTAGCGGGGACAGAGACCCAGTACTTC	CASSHLAGTETQYF
-	TRBV12-3/TRBV12-4	11	TRBJ1-1	-	TGTGCCAGCAGTTACCTCACCGAAGCTTTCTTT	CASSYLTEAFF
once	TRBV19	16	TRBJ2-5	TRBD2	TGTGCCAGTAGTGGAACGACTAGCGGGGATAAGTGGGCCCAGTACTTC	CASSGTTSGDKWAQYF
-	TRBV5-8	15	TRBJ2-5	TRBD2	TGTGCCAGCAGCGGACTAGCGGTGACCCAAGAGACCCAGTACTTC	CASSGLAVTQETQYF
once	TRBV11-3	16	TRBJ2-4	TRBD2	TGTGCCAGCAGCTTCGGCGGGGGGGCAGCCAAAAACATTCAGTACTTC	CASSFGGGAAKNIQYF
-	TRBV11-3	16	TRBJ2-5	TRBD1	TGTGCCAGCAGCTCCCCTAGGGGGCGGCTAACGGAGACCCAGTACTTC	CASSSPRGRLTETQYF
few	TRBV2	14	TRBJ1-2	-	TGTGCCAGCAGTGCGGCGGGCGTTACCTATGGCTACACCTTC	CASSAAGVTYGYTF
-	TRBV19	16	TRBJ2-5	TRBD1	TGTGCCAGTAGTAATCCGGGACAGGGAAATCAAGAGACCCAGTACTTC	CASSNPGQGNQETQYF
-	TRBV7-3	13	TRBJ2-1	-	TGTGCCAGCAGCTCCCAGGGGTACAATGAGCAGTTCTTC	CASSSQGYNEQFF
-	TRBV18	14	TRBJ1-4	-	TGTGCCAGCTCACCGCCGGAGCCGCGAGAAAAACTGTTTTTT	CASSPPEPREKLFF
-	TRBV18	14	TRBJ1-4	-	TGTGCCAGCTCACAGGACTGGCAGAATGAAAAACTGTTTTTT	CASSQDWQNEKLFF
-	TRBV7-9	17	TRBJ2-3	-	TGTGCCAGCAGCTCAACAATCCAAGAGGGATGGCCAGATACGCAGTATTTT	CASSSTIQEGWPDTQYF
-	TRBV30	11	TRBJ2-7	-	TGTGCCTGGAGTGTGAGATACGAGCAGTACTTC	CAWSVRYEQYF
-	TRBV19	14	TRBJ1-5	TRBD1	TGTGCCAGTAGTATTTGGACAGGGAATCAGCCCCAGCATTTT	CASSIWTGNQPQHF
-	TRBV10-3	12	TRBJ2-3	-	TGTGCCATCAGCGGAAGTGGGGATACGCAGTATTTT	CAISGSGDTQYF
-	TRBV3-1/TRBV3-2	13	TRBJ2-3	-	TGTACCAGCAGCCCCCTCCTGGGAGATACGCAGTATTTT	CTSSPLLGDTQYF
-	TRBV7-3	16	TRBJ2-2	TRBD1	TGTGCCAGCAGCTTAAGCCCAGGGGGCCATAACGGGGAGCTGTTTTTT	CASSLSPGGHNGELFF
-	TRBV7-9	16	TRBJ1-3	-	TGTGCCAGCAGCTTTTCGACGGCGAGCTCTGGAAACACCATATATTTT	CASSFSTASSGNTIYF
-	TRBV6-1	18	TRBJ1-1	-	TGTGCCAGCAGTGCACCATGGGGTCTGGCAACCCAGAACACTGAAGCTTTCTTT	CASSAPWGLATQNTEAFF
-	TRBV19	14	TRBJ1-6	-	TGTGCCAGTAGTATAGATGGGGAATCCGGGACCCTCCACTTT	CASSIDGESGTLHF
-	TRBV7-8	15	TRBJ1-2	-	TGTGCCAGCAGCTTAGGGTCGGGGGGCAACTATGGCTACACCTTC	CASSLGSGGNYGYTF
-	TRBV18	15	TRBJ1-3	TRBD1	TGTGCCAGCTCACCAGACAGGGGCGGTGGAAACACCATATATTTT	CASSPDRGGGNTIYF
-	TRBV6-1	16	TRBJ2-5	TRBD1	TGTGCCAGCAGTGTTAGGCCCGGGACAGCTTTAGAGACCCAGTACTTC	CASSVRPGTALETQYF
-	TRBV2	15	TRBJ1-5	TRBD1	TGTGCCAGCAGTAGAGACAGGGGTGGAAATCAGCCCCAGCATTTT	CASSRDRGGNQPQHF
-	TRBV6-2/TRBV6-3	17	TRBJ2-3	-	TGTGCCAGCAGTTACTCGCCGGGGGGCTACGGTGGAGATACGCAGTATTTT	CASSYSPGGYGGDTQYF